Each of the 32 T cell receptor beta chains below was sequenced from the same sample in a study of blood T cell repertoires in COVID-19. Only in-frame clones appear in the TCRdb table, and some are missing; sequencing was by immunoSEQ multiplex PCR. The table lists some 200,000 clones, roughly 87% of them singletons. The sample was peripheral blood. These receptors all stem from a woman between 35 and 50 years old with acute or convalescent COVID-19.

This sequence joins TRBV27 and TRBJ2-7, with a tentative D call TRBD1 (6 bases). Trimming pared 2 bases from V and 2 bases from J, leaving 7 bases between. The length of the CDR3 is 13 residues. Germline V gene lookup returns CDR1 MNHEY and CDR2 SMNVEV (reference sequence). CDR3 amino acids: CASSLQGTYEQYF. CDR3 sequence (DNA): TGTGCCAGCAGTTTACAGGGGACCTACGAGCAGTACTTC.

The genes are TRBV5-4 and TRBJ1-3, with unresolved D. The CDR3 runs to 14 residues. CDR1 is SGHNT, CDR2 YYREEE, per germline (reference sequence). With 4 bases removed from V and 3 bases from J, the gap between germline ends came to 11 bases. CDR3 region: CASSLSIDGNTIYF. CDR3 DNA sequence: TGTGCCAGCAGCCTGAGTATAGATGGAAACACCATATATTTT.

The chain joins TRBV12-3 or TRBV12-4 to TRBJ2-3; no definite D call. This CDR3 comprises 11 residues. Trimming removed 3 bases from V and 4 bases from J, with 2 bases in between. The CDR3: CASSFSDTQYF. CDR3 sequence (DNA): TGTGCCAGCAGTTTCTCAGATACGCAGTATTTT.

The chain uses TRBV7-9 and TRBJ1-5; the match to TRBD1 covers 8 bases. The junction had 8 bases not matched to a gene; V was cut back by 5 bases and J by 5 bases. CDR1 and CDR2 from the germline V gene are SEHNR and FQNEAQ (reference sequence). CDR3 length equals 15 residues. DNA of the CDR3: TGTGCCAGCAGCGACTGGACAGGGCCGTATCAGCCCCAGCATTTT. It encodes CASSDWTGPYQPQHF.

This clone has just a few counts. J is TRBJ1-3 and V is TRBV5-1; no reliable D call. The CDR3 loop spans 16 amino acids. Germline V gene lookup returns CDR1 SGHRS and CDR2 YFSETQ. V shed 0 bases and J shed 0 bases, with 10 bases lying between them. The CDR3 DNA reads TGCGCCAGCAGCTTGGGGCCAGGCAGCTCTGGAAACACCATATATTTT. It specifies CASSLGPGSSGNTIYF.

In its sample, this clone was seen many times. This rearrangement joins TRBV24-1 to TRBJ2-7; 8 bases are shared with TRBD2. Germline values: CDR1 KGHDR, CDR2 SFDVKD. The V and J ends lost 5 bases and 0 bases, in that order; junction bases with no gene match: 8. This CDR3 region has 16 residues. This chain's CDR3 is CATSVISGSGSYEQYF. The CDR3 DNA follows: TGTGCCACCAGTGTCATCAGCGGGAGTGGCTCCTACGAGCAGTACTTC.

The chain carries TRBV5-5 and TRBJ2-3; D may be TRBD1 (6 bases). V lost 1 base and J 5 bases, leaving 14 bases between the germline ends. CDR3 length: 15 residues. Per germline, CDR1 SGHKS and CDR2 YYEKEE (reference sequence). DNA of the CDR3: TGTGCCAGCAGCTTGTGGGCCTTAGGGGGAGATACGCAGTATTTT. It is translated as CASSLWALGGDTQYF.

The CDR3 is CASSYSAREDTEAFF. The DNA for the CDR3 is TGTGCCAGCAGTTACTCGGCCAGGGAGGACACTGAAGCTTTCTTT. The chain links TRBV6-5 to TRBJ1-1, with D possibly matching TRBD1 (5 bases). CDR1 is MNHEY and CDR2 is SVGAGI in the germline V gene. The CDR3 covers 15 residues. Trimming took off 0 bases at V and 3 bases at J, with 11 bases between the two ends.

This sequence joins TRBV29-1 and TRBJ2-5; maybe TRBD1 (5 bases). The CDR3 consists of 12 residues. Trimming shortened V by 3 bases and J by 1 base, and 6 bases separated the two germline ends. From germline, CDR1 is SQVTM and CDR2 ANQGSEA. CDR3 amino acids: CSVDTGQETQYF. The CDR3 coding sequence is TGCAGCGTTGATACAGGCCAAGAGACCCAGTACTTC.

V usage is TRBV6-2 or TRBV6-3 and J usage is TRBJ2-7; TRBD2 matches 9 bases. The J segment lost 5 bases and the V segment lost 5 bases, leaving 7 bases of the junction unmatched. Germline CDR1 and CDR2: MNHEY and SVGEGT. This CDR3 is 14 amino acids long. DNA of the CDR3: TGTGCCAGCAGTATACCGGGACTAGCCCACGAGCAGTACTTC. It is translated as CASSIPGLAHEQYF.

The chain carries TRBV5-1 and TRBJ2-5; D may be TRBD1 (6 bases). This CDR3 comprises 15 residues. V lost 4 bases and J lost 5, with 18 bases in between. Germline assignment: CDR1 SGHRS and CDR2 YFSETQ. Here the CDR3 DNA reads TGCGCCAGCAGCGACGGACAGATCTTGGGGGAGACCCAGTACTTC. Translating it yields CASSDGQILGETQYF.

This clone was observed a single time. This chain uses TRBV24-1 with TRBJ2-3; 7 bases agree with TRBD2. The CDR3 is 15 amino acids. The V and J ends lost 3 bases and 2 bases, in that order; junction bases with no gene match: 4. Germline V gene sequence: CDR1 KGHDR, CDR2 SFDVKD. The CDR3 here is CATSDPRDYTDTQYF. The DNA for the CDR3 is TGTGCCACCAGTGATCCCAGGGACTACACAGATACGCAGTATTTT.

The chain carries TRBV5-1 and TRBJ2-7, with 10 bases identical to TRBD2. The CDR3 is made up of 15 amino acids. Germline V CDR1 and CDR2: SGHRS, YFSETQ. The ends lost 4 bases at V and 5 bases at J; junction bases unmatched: 9. The DNA of the CDR3 is TGCGCCAGCAGCCGGACTAGCGGCATAAGTGACGAGCAGTACTTC. Protein sequence: CASSRTSGISDEQYF.

V gene TRBV28 combines with J gene TRBJ1-2, with 11 positions matching TRBD1. Germline V CDR1 and CDR2: MDHEN, SYDVKM. This CDR3 spans 17 amino acids. V shed 3 bases, J shed 10 bases, and the junction held 16 bases outside the gene matches. CDR3 nucleotide sequence: TGTGCCAGCAGTTTTCCCCACGACCAGGACAGGGGGCTCGACTACACCTTC. It is translated as CASSFPHDQDRGLDYTF.

A few counts support this clone. In nucleotides, the CDR3 is TGTGCCAGCAGCTTAGTATCAGGGGGTGGCGAGCCCCAGCATTTT. This sequence encodes CASSLVSGGGEPQHF. The rearrangement joins TRBV7-2 to TRBJ1-5; TRBD1 matches at 7 bases. The CDR3 is 15 residues long. The trim removed 1 base at V and 8 bases at J, leaving 8 bases unmatched. CDR1 and CDR2 from the germline V gene are SGHTA and FQGNSA.

This clone was detected only a few times. V and J are TRBV7-6 and TRBJ2-6, with D hard to call. CDR3 length equals 15 residues. V lost 5 bases, J lost 1 base, and 9 bases lay in between. Germline assignment: CDR1 SGHVS and CDR2 FNYEAQ. CDR3 nucleotides: TGTGCCAGCAGCGTACAGCTTTCTGGGGCCAACGTCCTGACTTTC. Translated, it gives CASSVQLSGANVLTF. Full variable domain (missing parts from reference TRBV7-6 and TRBJ2-6): GAGVSQSPRYKVTKRGQDVALRCDPISGHVSLYWYRQALGQGPEFLTYFNYEAQQDKSGLPNDRFSAERPEGSISTLTIQRTEQRDSAMYRCASSVQLSGANVLTFGAGSRLTVL.

V usage is TRBV30 and J usage is TRBJ1-6; 7 bases align to TRBD1. Unmatched junction bases numbered 8, after V lost 8 bases and J lost 7 bases. Germline loops: CDR1 GTSNPN, CDR2 SVGIG (reference sequence). The CDR3 consists of 13 residues. CDR3 bases: TGTGCCAGACGGGACAGTGTGAATTCACCCCTCCACTTT. Translating it yields CARRDSVNSPLHF.

This rearrangement joins TRBV24-1 to TRBJ2-7, with D possibly matching TRBD1 (6 bases). V lost 0 bases and J lost 5, with 7 bases in between. This CDR3 region has 13 residues. Per the germline V gene, CDR1 is KGHDR and CDR2 is SFDVKD. CDR3 sequence reads: CATSDLEGDEQYF. In DNA, the CDR3 is TGTGCCACCAGTGATTTGGAGGGGGACGAGCAGTACTTC.

The chain employs TRBV6-2 or TRBV6-3 and TRBJ2-7; 15 bases fit TRBD2. CDR1 MNHEY and CDR2 SVGEGT come from the germline V gene. Trimming removed 6 bases from V and 4 bases from J; junction bases left unmatched: 4. The CDR3 sequence is 15 residues long. CDR3 sequence reads: CASSRGTSGGYEQYF. The CDR3 DNA sequence: TGTGCCAGCAGCCGAGGGACTAGCGGGGGGTACGAGCAGTACTTC.

The chain combines TRBV5-4 with TRBJ1-4; D call uncertain. Germline loops: CDR1 SGHNT, CDR2 YYREEE (reference sequence). Trimming removed 1 base from V and 8 bases from J, with 9 bases in between. This CDR3 spans 13 amino acids. The CDR3 region is CASSLQQSEKLFF. In DNA, the CDR3 is TGTGCCAGCAGCTTGCAACAGTCAGAAAAACTGTTTTTT.

The rearrangement links TRBV7-3 to TRBJ2-1; D call uncertain. V lost 5 bases, J lost 0 bases, and 14 bases lay in between. CDR1 and CDR2 from the germline V gene are SGHTA and FQGTGA. The CDR3 is 16 amino acids. For the CDR3, the DNA is TGTGCCAGCAGCCTCGGAAGCGCTTCCTCCTACAATGAGCAGTTCTTC. It codes for CASSLGSASSYNEQFF.

This sequence joins TRBV6-5 and TRBJ2-7; maybe TRBD2 (6 bases). The V gene lost 11 bases and the J gene lost 4 bases, with 18 bases spanning the gap. This CDR3 contains 13 residues. Germline V gives CDR1 MNHEY, CDR2 SVGAGI. CDR3 in amino acids: CACSGGGRYEQYF. CDR3 nucleotides: TGTGCCTGCTCTGGAGGAGGGAGGTACGAGCAGTACTTC.

The V gene is TRBV18, the J gene TRBJ1-1; no firm D call. Per the germline V gene, CDR1 is KGHSH and CDR2 is LQKENI. V lost 0 bases to trimming and J lost 6 bases, with 11 bases between them. This CDR3 has 14 residues. The CDR3 loop reads CASSPPGRPSEAFF. DNA for the CDR3: TGTGCCAGCTCACCACCGGGCAGACCCTCTGAAGCTTTCTTT.

The rearrangement uses TRBV6-5 and TRBJ2-7; 7 nucleotides match TRBD1. V was clipped by 6 bases and J by 4 bases; unmatched bases: 12. CDR1 and CDR2 (germline): MNHEY, SVGAGI. CDR3 size: 15 residues. The CDR3 coding sequence is TGTGCCAGCAGATCCGACAGGGTCAGGGCGTACGAGCAGTACTTC. Translating it yields CASRSDRVRAYEQYF.

V and J are TRBV9 and TRBJ2-3; D remains unclear. V lost 0 bases and J 2 bases, leaving 10 bases between the germline ends. This CDR3 has 15 amino acids. Germline lookup yields CDR1 SGDLS and CDR2 YYNGEE. This CDR3 is CASSVGGGYTDTQYF. Written as DNA, the CDR3 is TGTGCCAGCAGCGTAGGAGGCGGATACACAGATACGCAGTATTTT.

The gene calls are TRBV18 and TRBJ1-6; D remains unclear. Looked up from germline, CDR1 is KGHSH and CDR2 is LQKENI. Between the trimmed V and J ends, which lost 2 bases and 0 bases, there was a span of 17 bases. There are 19 residues in the CDR3. In DNA form, the CDR3 reads TGTGCCAGCTCACCATGGGCCTTCGTGGAAAGCTCCTATAATTCACCCCTCCACTTT. Translating gives CASSPWAFVESSYNSPLHF. Variable domain in full (rest from reference TRBV18 and TRBJ1-6): NAGVMQNPRHLVRRRGQEARLRCSPMKGHSHVYWYRQLPEEGLKFMVYLQKENIIDESGMPKERFSAEFPKEGPSILRIQQVVRGDSAAYFCASSPWAFVESSYNSPLHFGNGTRLTVT.

The rearrangement uses TRBV30 and TRBJ1-4; D is undetermined. The V end was cut by 5 bases, the J end by 0 bases, with 7 bases between. From germline, CDR1 is GTSNPN and CDR2 SVGIG (reference sequence). CDR3 length equals 13 residues. CDR3 coding DNA: TGTGCCTGGTGGAGGGCAACTAATGAAAAACTGTTTTTT. It translates to CAWWRATNEKLFF. The full variable domain, completed using reference TRBV30 and TRBJ1-4, is SQTIHQWPATLVQPVGSPLSLECTVEGTSNPNLYWYRQAAGRGLQLLFYSVGIGQISSEVPQNLSASRPQDRQFILSSKKLLLSDSGFYLCAWWRATNEKLFFGSGTQLSVL.

The chain recombines TRBV3-1 (or the pseudogene TRBV3-2) with TRBJ2-1; TRBD2 might be the D (5 bases). Trimming removed 2 bases at V and 13 bases at J, with 15 bases between. The V gene's germline CDR1 is LGHDT and CDR2 YNNKEL (reference sequence). The length of the CDR3 is 13 residues. CDR3: CASSQSGRGDQFF. The CDR3 bases are TGTGCCAGCAGCCAATCGGGCCGGGGAGACCAGTTCTTC.

J is TRBJ1-6 and V is TRBV19; the match to TRBD1 covers 7 bases. V shed 7 bases and J 12 bases; nucleotides not matched to a gene: 9. Germline assignment: CDR1 LNHDA and CDR2 SQIVND (reference sequence). The CDR3 consists of 13 residues. The DNA for the CDR3 is TGTGCCAGTAATCAGGGGGGTATGGGACCCCTCCACTTT. Translation gives CASNQGGMGPLHF.

The chain couples TRBV24-1 to TRBJ1-5, with 8 bases fitting TRBD1. This CDR3 region has 15 residues. Germline V gene data show CDR1 as KGHDR and CDR2 as SFDVKD. V trimming: 9 bases; J trimming: 6 bases; junction bases outside the gene matches: 12. The CDR3 reads CATGSGQGLFQPQHF. CDR3 coding DNA: TGTGCCACCGGGTCCGGACAGGGACTTTTTCAGCCCCAGCATTTT.

The genes are TRBV29-1 and TRBJ2-5; D possibly corresponds to TRBD1 (5 bases). The CDR3 has 14 amino acids. V gave up 4 bases and J gave up 2 bases, with 14 bases separating them. Per the germline V gene, CDR1 is SQVTM and CDR2 is ANQGSEA. The CDR3 coding sequence is TGCAGCGTTGCCCCAGGGTTAAGGCAAGAGACCCAGTACTTC. Amino acids: CSVAPGLRQETQYF.

The chain couples TRBV11-2 to TRBJ2-3; 16 nucleotides agree with TRBD2. The trim removed 6 bases at V and 2 bases at J, leaving 5 bases unmatched. The CDR3 contains 17 residues. In germline, CDR1 is SGHAT, CDR2 FQNNGV. The CDR3 is CASRGLAGGLPTDTQYF. CDR3 nucleotide sequence: TGTGCCAGCAGGGGACTAGCGGGAGGGCTCCCCACAGATACGCAGTATTTT.